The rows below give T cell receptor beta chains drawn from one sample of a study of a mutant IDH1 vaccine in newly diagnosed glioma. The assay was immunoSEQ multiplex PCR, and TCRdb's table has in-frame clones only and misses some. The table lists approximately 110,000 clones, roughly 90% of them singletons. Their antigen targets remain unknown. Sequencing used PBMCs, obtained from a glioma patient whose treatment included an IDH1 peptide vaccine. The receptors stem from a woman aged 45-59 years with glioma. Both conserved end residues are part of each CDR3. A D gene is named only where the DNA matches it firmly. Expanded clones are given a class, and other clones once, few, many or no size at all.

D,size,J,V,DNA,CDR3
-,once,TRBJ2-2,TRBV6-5,TGTGCCAGCAGTTACTCGATGGGCGGAAACACCGGGGAGCTGTTTTTT,CASSYSMGGNTGELFF
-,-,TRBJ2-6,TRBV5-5,TGTGCCAGCAGCTTGGTGTCTCTTCCCTCTGGGGCCAACGTCCTGACTTTC,CASSLVSLPSGANVLTF
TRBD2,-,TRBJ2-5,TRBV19,TGTGCCAGTACCCCCGGACTAGCCACAGAGACCCAGTACTTC,CASTPGLATETQYF
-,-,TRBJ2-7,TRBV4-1,TGCGCCAGCAGCCCGGCCGGGCAGGGGTTGTACGAGCAGTACTTC,CASSPAGQGLYEQYF
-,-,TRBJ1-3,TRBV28,TGTGCCAGCAGTTCCCTCCAAGGGGCCTCTGGTAGGGCGATATATTTT,CASSSLQGASGRAIYF
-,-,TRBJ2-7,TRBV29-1,TGCAGCGCATCCGAGGCTAGCGTTTACGAGCAGTACTTC,CSASEASVYEQYF
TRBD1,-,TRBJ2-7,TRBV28,TGTGCCAGCAGCTCCGGACAGGGGGACGAGCAGTACTTC,CASSSGQGDEQYF
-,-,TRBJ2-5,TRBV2,TGTGCCAGCAACTGGAGGGAACAAGAGACCCAGTACTTC,CASNWREQETQYF
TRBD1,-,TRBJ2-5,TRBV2,TGTGCCAGCAAGTTTGGGACAGGCCAAGAGACCCAGTACTTC,CASKFGTGQETQYF
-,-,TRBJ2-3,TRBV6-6,TGTGCCAGCAGTCTGGGCGCCTCCCCTACCACAGATACGCAGTATTTT,CASSLGASPTTDTQYF
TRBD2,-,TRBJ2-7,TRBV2,TGTGCCAGCCCGACACCACTAGGACTAGCGGGAATTTTTTCCCTCTGTTGGGAGCAGTACTTC,CASPTPLGLAGIFSLCWEQYF
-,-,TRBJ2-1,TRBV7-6,TGTGCCAGCAGCCCCCATGGAGGGGCGAATGAGCAGTTCTTC,CASSPHGGANEQFF
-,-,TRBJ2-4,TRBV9,TGTGCCAGCAGACGGGGCAACATTCAGTACTTC,CASRRGNIQYF
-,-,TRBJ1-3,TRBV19,TGTGCCAGTAGTATTCCAGGGGCTGGAAACACCATATATTTT,CASSIPGAGNTIYF
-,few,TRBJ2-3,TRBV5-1,TGCGCCAGCAGCTTCGGTAGGGCCCCCACAGATACGCAGTATTTT,CASSFGRAPTDTQYF
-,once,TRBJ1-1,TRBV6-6,TGTGCCAGCAGTTACTCAGCAGGGGTGGGCACTGAAGCTTTCTTT,CASSYSAGVGTEAFF
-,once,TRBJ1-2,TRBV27,TGTGCCAGCAGTTTATGGGGAGCTAACTATGGCTACACCTTC,CASSLWGANYGYTF
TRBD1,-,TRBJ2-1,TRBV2,TGTGCCAGCACGACAGGGGTCTACAATGAGCAGTTCTTC,CASTTGVYNEQFF
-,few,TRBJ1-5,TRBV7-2,TGTGCCAGCAGCTTAGGGGGTGGAACCGGAGGACAGCCCCAGCATTTT,CASSLGGGTGGQPQHF
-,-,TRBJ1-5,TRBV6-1,TGTGCCAGCGTACCGAACAGGGACAATCAGCCCCAGCATTTT,CASVPNRDNQPQHF
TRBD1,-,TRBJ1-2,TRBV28,TGTGCCAGCAGTTTAGGGGCAGGGGGTTATGGCTACACCTTC,CASSLGAGGYGYTF
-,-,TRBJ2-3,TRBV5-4,TGTGCCAGCAGCGCGAGGTACGGCACAGATACGCAGTATTTT,CASSARYGTDTQYF
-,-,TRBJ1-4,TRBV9,TGTGCCAGCAGCGAGGGGGTATGGGACACCGACCCTTTT,CASSEGVWDTDPF
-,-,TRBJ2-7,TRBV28,TGTGCCAGCAGGCCTTCACGGTACGAGCAGTACTTC,CASRPSRYEQYF
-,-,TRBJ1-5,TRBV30,TGTGCCTGGAGTTCGGGGCTCAATCAGCCCCAGCATTTT,CAWSSGLNQPQHF
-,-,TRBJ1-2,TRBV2,TGTGCCAGCAGTGACGCCAGTGGATATGGCTACACCTTC,CASSDASGYGYTF
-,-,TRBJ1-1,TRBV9,TGTGCCAGCAGCGCAGGGACCACTGAAGCTTTCTTT,CASSAGTTEAFF
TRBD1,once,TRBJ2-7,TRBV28,TGTGCCACTTCGGACAGGGGCAGCTACGAGCAGTACTTC,CATSDRGSYEQYF
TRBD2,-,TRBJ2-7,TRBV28,TGTGCCAGCAGTAAGCGGACTAGCTCCAGACCTTACGAGCAGTACTTC,CASSKRTSSRPYEQYF
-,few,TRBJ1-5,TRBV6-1,TGTGCCAGCACCAGGTATAGCAATCAGCCCCAGCATTTT,CASTRYSNQPQHF
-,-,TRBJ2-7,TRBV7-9,TGTGCCAGCAGCTCTAGGGACTACGAGCAGTACTTC,CASSSRDYEQYF
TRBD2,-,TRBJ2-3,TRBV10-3,TGTGCCATCGCTGCTAGCGGGAAAACAGATACGCAGTATTTT,CAIAASGKTDTQYF
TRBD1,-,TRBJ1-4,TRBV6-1,TGTGCCAGCAGTGAACCCAGGGGGCAGGAAAAACTGTTTTTT,CASSEPRGQEKLFF
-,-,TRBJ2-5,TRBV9,TGTGCCAGCAGCGTCAACCTTAGAGCAGTGGAAGAGACCCAGTACTTC,CASSVNLRAVEETQYF
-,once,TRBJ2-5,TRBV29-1,TGCAGCGTGACAGGTGCGAGGACCTACCAAGAGACCCAGTACTTC,CSVTGARTYQETQYF
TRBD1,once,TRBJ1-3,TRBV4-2,TGTGCCAGCAGCCGCCACTCGACAGGGATCGGGGGAAACACCATATATTTT,CASSRHSTGIGGNTIYF
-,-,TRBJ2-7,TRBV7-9,TGTGCCAGCAGCCCTAGGGACACGGGATCATTCGACGAGCAGTACTTC,CASSPRDTGSFDEQYF
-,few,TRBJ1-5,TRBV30,TGTGCCTGGAGTGTAACAGGATCTCAGCCCCAGCATTTT,CAWSVTGSQPQHF
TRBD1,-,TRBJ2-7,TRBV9,TGTGCCAGCAGCTTTGGGCCGGGACAGGGGGCGGAAGAGCAGTACTTC,CASSFGPGQGAEEQYF
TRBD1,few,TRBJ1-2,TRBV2,TGTGCCAGCAGTGGGGAAGGACAGGGACACTATGGCTACACCTTC,CASSGEGQGHYGYTF
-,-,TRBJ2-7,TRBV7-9,TGTGCCAGCAGCTTAGGCACCTACGAGCAGTACTTC,CASSLGTYEQYF
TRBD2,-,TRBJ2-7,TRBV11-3,TGTGCCAGCAGATTAAGAAGCGGGAGCTACGAGCAGTACTTC,CASRLRSGSYEQYF
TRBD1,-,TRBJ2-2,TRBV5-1,TGCGCCAGCAGCTCAGGGGGCTTCATCGGCGGGGAGCTGTTTTTT,CASSSGGFIGGELFF
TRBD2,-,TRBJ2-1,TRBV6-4,TGTGCCAGCAGTCTTAGCGGGGGGTCCTACAATGAGCAGTTCTTC,CASSLSGGSYNEQFF
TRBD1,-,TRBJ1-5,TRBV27,TGTGCCAGCAGTTTGCGGACAGGCTACAATCAGCCCCAGCATTTT,CASSLRTGYNQPQHF
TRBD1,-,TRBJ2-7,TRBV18,TGTGCCAGCTCACCCGGGACAGGGGGCTACGAGCAGTACTTC,CASSPGTGGYEQYF